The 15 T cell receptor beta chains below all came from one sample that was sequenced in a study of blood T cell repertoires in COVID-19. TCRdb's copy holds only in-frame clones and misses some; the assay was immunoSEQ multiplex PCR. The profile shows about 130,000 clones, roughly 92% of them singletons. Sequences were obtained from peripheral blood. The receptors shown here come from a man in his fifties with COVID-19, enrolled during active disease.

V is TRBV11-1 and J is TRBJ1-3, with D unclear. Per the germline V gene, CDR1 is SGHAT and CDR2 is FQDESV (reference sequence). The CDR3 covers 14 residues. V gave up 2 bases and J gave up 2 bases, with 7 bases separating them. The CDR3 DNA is TGTGCCAGCAGCTTAAGAGGAACTGGAAACACCATATATTTT. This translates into CASSLRGTGNTIYF. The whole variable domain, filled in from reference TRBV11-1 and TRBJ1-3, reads EAEVAQSPRYKITEKSQAVAFWCDPISGHATLYWYRQILGQGPELLVQFQDESVVDDSQLPKDRFSAERLKGVDSTLKIQPAELGDSAMYLCASSLRGTGNTIYFGEGSWLTVV.

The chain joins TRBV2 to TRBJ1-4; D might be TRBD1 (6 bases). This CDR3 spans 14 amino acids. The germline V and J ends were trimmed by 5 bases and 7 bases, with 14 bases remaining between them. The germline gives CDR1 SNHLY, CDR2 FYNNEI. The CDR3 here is CASSLTGLSEKLFF. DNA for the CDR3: TGTGCCAGCAGTTTAACAGGGTTAAGTGAAAAACTGTTTTTT.

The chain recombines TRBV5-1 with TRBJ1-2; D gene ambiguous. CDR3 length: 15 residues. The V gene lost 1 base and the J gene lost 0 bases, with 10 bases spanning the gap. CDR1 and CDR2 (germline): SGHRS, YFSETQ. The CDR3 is CASSLSGEPNYGYTF. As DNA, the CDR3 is TGCGCCAGCAGCTTGTCCGGTGAACCTAACTATGGCTACACCTTC.

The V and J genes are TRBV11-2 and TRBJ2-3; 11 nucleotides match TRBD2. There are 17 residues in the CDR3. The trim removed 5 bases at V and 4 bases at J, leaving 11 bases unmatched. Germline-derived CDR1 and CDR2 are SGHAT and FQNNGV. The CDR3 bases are TGTGCCAGCAGCCCCGGAGTAGCGGGAGGGAGCGCAGATACGCAGTATTTT. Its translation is CASSPGVAGGSADTQYF.

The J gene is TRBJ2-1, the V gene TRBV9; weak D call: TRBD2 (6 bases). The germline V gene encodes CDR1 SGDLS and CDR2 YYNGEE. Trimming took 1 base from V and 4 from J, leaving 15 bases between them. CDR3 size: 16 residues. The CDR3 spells CASSVSTASAYNEQFF. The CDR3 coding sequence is TGTGCCAGCAGCGTATCCACGGCTAGCGCTTACAATGAGCAGTTCTTC.

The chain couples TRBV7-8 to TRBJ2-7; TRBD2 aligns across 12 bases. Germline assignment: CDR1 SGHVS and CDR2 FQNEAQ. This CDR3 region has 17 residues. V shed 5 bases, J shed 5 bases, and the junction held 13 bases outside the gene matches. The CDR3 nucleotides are TGTGCCAGCAGCCCTTTGCTGGGGCTAGCGGGAGGGAACGAGCAGTACTTC. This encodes CASSPLLGLAGGNEQYF.

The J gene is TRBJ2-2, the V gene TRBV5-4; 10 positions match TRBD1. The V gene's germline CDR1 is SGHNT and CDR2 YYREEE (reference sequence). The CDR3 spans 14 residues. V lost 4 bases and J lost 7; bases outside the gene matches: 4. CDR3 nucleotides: TGTGCCAGCAGCAGGGACAGGGGTCACGGGGAGCTGTTTTTT. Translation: CASSRDRGHGELFF.

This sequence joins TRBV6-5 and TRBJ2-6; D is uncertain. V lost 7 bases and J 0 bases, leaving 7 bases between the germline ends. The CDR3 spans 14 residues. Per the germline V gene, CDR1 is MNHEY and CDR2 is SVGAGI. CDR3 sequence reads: CASNGYSGANVLTF. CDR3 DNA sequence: TGTGCCAGCAACGGGTACTCTGGGGCCAACGTCCTGACTTTC.

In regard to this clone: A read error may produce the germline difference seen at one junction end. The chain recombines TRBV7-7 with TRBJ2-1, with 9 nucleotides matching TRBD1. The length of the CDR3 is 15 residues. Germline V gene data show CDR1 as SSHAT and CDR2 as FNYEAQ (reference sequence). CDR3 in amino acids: CASSFRDRAIDEQFF. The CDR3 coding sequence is TGTGCTAGCAGCTTCCGGGACAGGGCTATCGATGAGCAGTTCTTC.

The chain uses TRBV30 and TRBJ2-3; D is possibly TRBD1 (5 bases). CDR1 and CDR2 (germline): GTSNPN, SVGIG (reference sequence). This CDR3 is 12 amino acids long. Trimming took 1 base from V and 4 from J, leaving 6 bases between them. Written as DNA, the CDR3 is TGTGCCTGGAGTGAACAGGCAGATACGCAGTATTTT. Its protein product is CAWSEQADTQYF. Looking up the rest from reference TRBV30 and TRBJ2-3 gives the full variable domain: SQTIHQWPATLVQPVGSPLSLECTVEGTSNPNLYWYRQAAGRGLQLLFYSVGIGQISSEVPQNLSASRPQDRQFILSSKKLLLSDSGFYLCAWSEQADTQYFGPGTRLTVL.

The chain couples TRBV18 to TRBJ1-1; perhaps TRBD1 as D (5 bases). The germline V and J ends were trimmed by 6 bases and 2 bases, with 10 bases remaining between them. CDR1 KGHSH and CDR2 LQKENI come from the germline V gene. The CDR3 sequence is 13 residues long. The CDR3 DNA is TGTGCCAGCTCTCTCGACAGAAACACTGAAGCTTTCTTT. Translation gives CASSLDRNTEAFF. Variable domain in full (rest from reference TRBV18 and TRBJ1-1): NAGVMQNPRHLVRRRGQEARLRCSPMKGHSHVYWYRQLPEEGLKFMVYLQKENIIDESGMPKERFSAEFPKEGPSILRIQQVVRGDSAAYFCASSLDRNTEAFFGQGTRLTVV.

CDR3 protein: CASSFQQETQYF. The DNA for the CDR3 is TGTGCCAGCAGTTTTCAACAAGAGACCCAGTACTTC. The chain has TRBV28 and TRBJ2-5; D not resolved. The germline gives CDR1 MDHEN, CDR2 SYDVKM. The CDR3 totals 12 residues. The germline V and J ends were trimmed by 3 bases and 2 bases, with 4 bases remaining between them. The complete variable domain, with remaining parts taken from reference TRBV28 and TRBJ2-5, reads DVKVTQSSRYLVKRTGEKVFLECVQDMDHENMFWYRQDPGLGLRLIYFSYDVKMKEKGDIPEGYSVSREKKERFSLILESASTNQTSMYLCASSFQQETQYFGPGTRLLVL.

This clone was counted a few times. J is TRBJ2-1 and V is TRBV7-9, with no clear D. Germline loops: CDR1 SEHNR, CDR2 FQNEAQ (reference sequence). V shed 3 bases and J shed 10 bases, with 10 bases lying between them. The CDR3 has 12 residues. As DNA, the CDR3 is TGTGCCAGCAGCTTCTTGAGCGACGAGCAGTTCTTC. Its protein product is CASSFLSDEQFF.

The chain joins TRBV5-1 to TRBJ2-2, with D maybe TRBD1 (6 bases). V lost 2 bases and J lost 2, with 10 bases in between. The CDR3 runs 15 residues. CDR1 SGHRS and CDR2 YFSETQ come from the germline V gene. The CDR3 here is CASSFLGQNTGELFF. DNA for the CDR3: TGCGCCAGCAGCTTCCTGGGACAAAACACCGGGGAGCTGTTTTTT.

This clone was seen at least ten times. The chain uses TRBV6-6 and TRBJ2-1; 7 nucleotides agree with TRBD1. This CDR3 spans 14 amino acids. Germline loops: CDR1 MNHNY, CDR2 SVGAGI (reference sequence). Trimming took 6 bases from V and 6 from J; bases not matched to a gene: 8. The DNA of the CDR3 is TGTGCCAGCAGCATAAGACAGGGCGGCAATGAGCAGTTCTTC. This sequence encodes CASSIRQGGNEQFF.